This T cell receptor (beta chain) was sequenced during a study of identical twins (dated by TCRdb to about 2016). With regard to the full study: To test whether fetal clonotypes persist, this study deep-sequenced TCR alpha and beta repertoires from monozygotic twins, from unrelated adults of various ages, and from cord blood. To rule out contamination, replicate twin experiments were performed at different times with different library preparation protocols. The paper's findings and limits, for the study overall: In monozygotic twins, recombination models systematically underestimated out-of-frame TCR alpha sharing, but the models matched the sharing seen between unrelated individuals. Zero-insertion analyses could be partly confounded by invariant T cells such as MAIT and iNKT, though diverse VJ usage argued against such confounding for most clonotypes. A weaker excess of twin sharing was found in beta out-of-frame sequences because the signal-to-noise ratio was lowered by fewer shared sequences. Fewer insertions were carried by abundant cord blood beta clonotypes; a weaker similar trend was observed in young adult naive repertoires, while no such trend was observed in memory repertoires. Because the same donors could not be followed over many years, the conclusions relied on cross-sectional statistical analysis. Compared with coincidental sharing between unrelated individuals, out-of-frame TCR alpha sequences shared between twins had an excess of sequences with low generation probability.

After removal of 3 bases from V and 1 base from J, the junction retains 7 bases not matched to a gene. The CDR3 numbers 18 residues from cysteine through phenylalanine. Only the CDR3 part of the read is kept: 54 bases, read in frame from the first base. CDR1 and CDR2 are read off the germline V gene as ENHRY and SYGVKD. A remark on this clonotype: Its antigen specificity is not known. Per-base quality was not reported, and no clone a single base away is much larger than it.

All donors were healthy Caucasians. Three pairs of female monozygotic twins, all aged roughly 18 to 29 years, were included in the twin cohort. Positive isolation kits from Invitrogen were used to isolate the CD4+ and CD8+ T cell populations. Library generation was performed with 5' RACE. The reads were generated on an Illumina HiSeq 2000. A universal primer binding site was introduced by template switching, and a unique molecular identifier was present in the final cDNA, enabling accurate counting of TCR cDNA molecules. Specific primers in the conserved constant-segment region were used to synthesize first-strand cDNA for TCR alpha and beta chains. To control for contamination, every cDNA library was double barcoded, receiving both a SMART-Mk sample barcode and Illumina barcodes. TruSeq adapter sequences along with Illumina sample barcodes were introduced in two successive PCR steps. TCR alpha and beta cDNA libraries were sequenced on the Illumina HiSeq platform with custom primers. The paper's data handling went like this. Unique molecular identifiers were extracted from raw reads with MiGEC, and CDR3 positions were determined with MiXCR. Recombination models were inferred per individual with the repgenHMM and IGoR tools using an EM algorithm. Shared clonotypes were analyzed with the tcR package in R, and sharing was normalized by the product of cloneset sizes. To study raw recombination without the effects of thymic and clonal selection, out-of-frame nonproductive sequences were analyzed. TCRdb passed the public sequencing reads through fastp at Q25 and MiXCR, retaining productive beta sequences. Identical CDR3 proteins give one entry, which carries the most common genes and DNA. Here the V and J calls rest on TCRdb's processing, not on the authors' analysis. This sample has about 550,000 distinct CDR3 sequences in its table, and around 24% of those were observed once. 0.48% of the sample is taken by the ten largest.

These same data were also listed under a study on yellow fever vaccine responses in identical twins. The second study, in turn, reports: According to the authors, in identical twins the way T cells responded to vaccination appeared partly convergent and partly personalized. The study precisely tracked vaccine-responding T cell clones in identical twins.

The receptor comes from a woman aged 18-30 years in good health. The specimen was CD4+ T cells sorted from blood. The sequence joins TRBV10-3 to TRBJ2-2; 11 junctional bases match TRBD1. In nucleotides, the sequence is TGTGCCATCAGTGAATACAGGACAGGGGGCTTGAACACCGGGGAGCTGTTTTTT. It codes for CAISEYRTGGLNTGELFF.